These 13 T cell receptor beta chains originate from one sample sequenced in a study of blood T cell repertoires in COVID-19. Profiling relied on immunoSEQ multiplex PCR, and the TCRdb table lists in-frame clones only, not all of them. This sample carries some 270,000 clones, 85% to 90% of them seen once, and the ten largest clones take 1.5% to 2%. Sequencing used PBMCs or T cells enriched from blood (not recorded which). These receptors came from a woman aged 55 to 70 who had recovered from COVID-19.

The J gene is TRBJ1-6, the V gene TRBV7-2, with unresolved D. V lost 5 bases and J lost 6, with 11 bases in between. The CDR3 spans 14 residues. Germline CDR1 SGHTA, CDR2 FQGNSA. The chain's CDR3 is CASSPYSPNSPLHF. The CDR3, as DNA: TGTGCCAGCAGCCCATACAGTCCTAATTCACCCCTCCACTTT.

V gene TRBV30 combines with J gene TRBJ1-2, with D possibly being TRBD1 (5 bases). CDR3 length equals 13 residues. The germline V gene has CDR1 GTSNPN and CDR2 SVGIG (reference sequence). V was trimmed by 4 bases and J by 4 bases, leaving 13 bases between them. The CDR3 here is CAWIWGLGYGYTF. The DNA of the CDR3 is TGTGCCTGGATATGGGGCTTGGGCTATGGCTACACCTTC.

This chain's CDR3 is CASSPSPTGDYGYTF. CDR3 coding DNA: TGTGCCAGCTCACCCTCTCCGACAGGAGACTATGGCTACACCTTC. The chain has TRBV18 and TRBJ1-2; TRBD1 might be the D (6 bases). This CDR3 contains 15 residues. Germline loops: CDR1 KGHSH, CDR2 LQKENI. With 3 bases removed from V and 3 bases from J, the gap between germline ends came to 14 bases.

The V call is TRBV7-2, the J call TRBJ1-1; 10 bases agree with TRBD1. Germline-derived CDR1 and CDR2 are SGHTA and FQGNSA. This CDR3 is built from 14 residues. V dropped 5 bases and J dropped 5; count of bases not matched to a gene: 5. The CDR3 sequence is CASSRQGAGTEAFF. CDR3 in DNA: TGTGCCAGCAGCAGACAGGGGGCGGGGACTGAAGCTTTCTTT.

The genes are TRBV5-1 and TRBJ1-1, with TRBD1 identical over 11 bases. V shed 4 bases and J 2 bases; nucleotides not matched to a gene: 4. This CDR3 contains 15 residues. Per the germline V gene, CDR1 is SGHRS and CDR2 is YFSETQ. As DNA, the CDR3 is TGCGCCAGCAGCATGGGACAGGGGGGCAACACTGAAGCTTTCTTT. Protein: CASSMGQGGNTEAFF. Together with reference TRBV5-1 and TRBJ1-1, the CDR3 gives the full variable domain: KAGVTQTPRYLIKTRGQQVTLSCSPISGHRSVSWYQQTPGQGLQFLFEYFSETQRNKGNFPGRFSGRQFSNSRSEMNVSTLELGDSALYLCASSMGQGGNTEAFFGQGTRLTVV.

The V call is TRBV28, the J call TRBJ2-1; D is unclear. Trimming cost V 4 bases and J 8 bases, with 15 bases left between them. Looked up from germline, CDR1 is MDHEN and CDR2 is SYDVKM. CDR3 length equals 14 residues. Here the CDR3 DNA reads TGTGCCAGCAGTTCCCCCCTAGTGTTGGATGAGCAGTTCTTC. This codes for CASSSPLVLDEQFF.

The CDR3 DNA follows: TGTGCCAGCAGTTCAGGACAGAGACACACATCGCTTGAATCGTACGAGCAGTACTTC. It codes for CASSSGQRHTSLESYEQYF. The chain combines TRBV28 with TRBJ2-7, with D possibly matching TRBD1 (6 bases). The ends were cut back, 4 bases at V and 4 bases at J, with 29 bases in the middle. There are 19 residues in the CDR3. The V gene's germline CDR1 is MDHEN and CDR2 SYDVKM.

This clone was recorded once. The rearrangement uses TRBV2 and TRBJ2-5; perhaps TRBD1 as D (6 bases). V lost 5 bases and J lost 4, with 20 bases in between. The germline V gene encodes CDR1 SNHLY and CDR2 FYNNEI. The CDR3 length is 16 residues. The CDR3 DNA reads TGTGCCAGCAGTCAACAGGTAGTGGGGGCAGGAGAGACCCAGTACTTC. This gives the protein CASSQQVVGAGETQYF.

This rearrangement joins TRBV4-1 to TRBJ1-5; maybe TRBD1 (6 bases). Germline CDR1 reads MGHRA; CDR2 reads YSYEKL. The CDR3 length is 19 residues. Trimming took 0 bases from V and 0 from J, leaving 18 bases between them. The CDR3 DNA follows: TGCGCCAGCAGCCAAGAGGCGTACCGGGGACAACATAGCAATCAGCCCCAGCATTTT. Protein: CASSQEAYRGQHSNQPQHF.

The chain has TRBV5-1 and TRBJ2-1; 8 bases are a match to TRBD2. Germline CDR1 is SGHRS and CDR2 is YFSETQ. The CDR3 loop spans 15 amino acids. J was trimmed by 6 bases and V by 1 base; bases with no gene match: 6. CDR3 region: CASSLMQREINEQFF. The CDR3 DNA follows: TGCGCCAGCAGCTTGATGCAGCGGGAGATCAATGAGCAGTTCTTC.

The CDR3 DNA reads TGTGCCAGCAGACGACTCAGACTAGCGGGAGGGAGGGAGACCCAGTACTTC. Residues: CASRRLRLAGGRETQYF. V is TRBV28 and J is TRBJ2-5, with 14 positions matching TRBD2. Germline V CDR1 and CDR2: MDHEN, SYDVKM. The CDR3 consists of 17 residues. After removal of 6 bases from V and 5 bases from J, the junction contained 11 bases not matched to a gene.

The chain combines TRBV11-2 with TRBJ2-3, with TRBD2 as a possible D gene (5 bases). Per the germline V gene, CDR1 is SGHAT and CDR2 is FQNNGV. V was trimmed by 1 base and J by 7 bases, leaving 6 bases between them. This CDR3 contains 12 residues. CDR3 coding DNA: TGTGCCAGCAGCTTAGGACTAAATACGCAGTATTTT. Translated: CASSLGLNTQYF.

The V and J genes are TRBV7-3 and TRBJ2-6; weak D call: TRBD1 (6 bases). The CDR3 length is 17 residues. Germline V gives CDR1 SGHTA, CDR2 FQGTGA. V lost 2 bases and J 0 bases, leaving 11 bases between the germline ends. Here the CDR3 reads CASSLLRGSSGANVLTF. In nucleotides, the CDR3 is TGTGCCAGCAGCTTACTAAGGGGGAGCTCTGGGGCCAACGTCCTGACTTTC.